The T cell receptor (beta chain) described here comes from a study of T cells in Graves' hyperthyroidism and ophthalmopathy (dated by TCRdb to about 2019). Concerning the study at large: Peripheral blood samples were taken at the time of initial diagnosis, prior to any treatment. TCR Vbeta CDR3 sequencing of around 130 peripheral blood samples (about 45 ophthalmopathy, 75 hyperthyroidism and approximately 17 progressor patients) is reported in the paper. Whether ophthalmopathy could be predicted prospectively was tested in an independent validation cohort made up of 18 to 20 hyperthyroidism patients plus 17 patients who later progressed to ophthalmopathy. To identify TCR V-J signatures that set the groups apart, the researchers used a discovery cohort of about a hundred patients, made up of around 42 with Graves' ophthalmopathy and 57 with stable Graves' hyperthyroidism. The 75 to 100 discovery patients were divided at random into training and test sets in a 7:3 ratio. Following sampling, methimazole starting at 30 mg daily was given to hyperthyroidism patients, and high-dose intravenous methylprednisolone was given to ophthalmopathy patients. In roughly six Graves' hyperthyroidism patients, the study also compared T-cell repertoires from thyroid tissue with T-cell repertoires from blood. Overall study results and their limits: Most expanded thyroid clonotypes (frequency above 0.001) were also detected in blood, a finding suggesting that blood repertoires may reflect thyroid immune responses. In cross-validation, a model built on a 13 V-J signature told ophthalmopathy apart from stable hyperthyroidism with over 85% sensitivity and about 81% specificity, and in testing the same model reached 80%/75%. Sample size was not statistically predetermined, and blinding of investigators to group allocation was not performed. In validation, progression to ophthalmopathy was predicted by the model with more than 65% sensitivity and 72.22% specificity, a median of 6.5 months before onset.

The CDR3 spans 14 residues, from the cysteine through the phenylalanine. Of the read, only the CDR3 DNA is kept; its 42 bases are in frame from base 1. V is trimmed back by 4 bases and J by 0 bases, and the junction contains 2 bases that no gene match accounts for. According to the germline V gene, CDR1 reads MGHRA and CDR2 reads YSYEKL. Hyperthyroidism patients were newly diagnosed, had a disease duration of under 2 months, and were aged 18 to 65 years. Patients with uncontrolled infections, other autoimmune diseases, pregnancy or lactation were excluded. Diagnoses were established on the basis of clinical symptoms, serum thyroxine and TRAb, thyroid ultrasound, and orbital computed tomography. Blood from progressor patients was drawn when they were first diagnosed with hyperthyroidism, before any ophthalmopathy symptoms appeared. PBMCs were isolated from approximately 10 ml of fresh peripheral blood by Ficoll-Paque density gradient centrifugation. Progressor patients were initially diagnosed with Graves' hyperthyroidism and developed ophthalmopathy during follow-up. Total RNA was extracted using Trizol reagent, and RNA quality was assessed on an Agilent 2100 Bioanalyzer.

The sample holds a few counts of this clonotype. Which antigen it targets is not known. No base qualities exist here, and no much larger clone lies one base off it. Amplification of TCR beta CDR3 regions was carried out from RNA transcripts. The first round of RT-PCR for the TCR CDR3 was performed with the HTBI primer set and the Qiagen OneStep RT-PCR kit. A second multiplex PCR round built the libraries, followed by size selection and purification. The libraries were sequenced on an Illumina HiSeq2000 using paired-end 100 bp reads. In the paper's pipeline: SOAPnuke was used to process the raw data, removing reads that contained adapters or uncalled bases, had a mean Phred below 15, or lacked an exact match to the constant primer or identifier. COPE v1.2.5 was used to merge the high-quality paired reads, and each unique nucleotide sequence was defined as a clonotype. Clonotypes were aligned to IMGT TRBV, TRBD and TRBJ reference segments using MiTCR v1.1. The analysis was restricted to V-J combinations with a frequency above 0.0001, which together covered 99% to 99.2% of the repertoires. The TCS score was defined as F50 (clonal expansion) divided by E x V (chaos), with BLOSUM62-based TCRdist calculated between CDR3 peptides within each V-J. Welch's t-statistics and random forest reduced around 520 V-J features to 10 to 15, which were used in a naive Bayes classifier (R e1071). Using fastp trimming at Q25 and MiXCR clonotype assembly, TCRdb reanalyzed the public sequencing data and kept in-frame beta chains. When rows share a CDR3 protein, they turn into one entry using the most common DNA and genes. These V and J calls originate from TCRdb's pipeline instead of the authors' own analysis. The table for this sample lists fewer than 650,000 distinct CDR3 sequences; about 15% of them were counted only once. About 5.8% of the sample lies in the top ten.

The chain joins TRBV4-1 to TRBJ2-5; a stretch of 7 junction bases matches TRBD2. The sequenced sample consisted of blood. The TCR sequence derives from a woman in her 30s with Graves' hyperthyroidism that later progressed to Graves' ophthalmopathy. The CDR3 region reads CASSLGLDQETQYF. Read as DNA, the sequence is TGCGCCAGCAGCCTCGGACTAGACCAAGAGACCCAGTACTTC.